The TCR beta chain described here comes from a study of blood T cell repertoires in COVID-19. Study-wide background: COVID-19 samples collected from the United States, Italy and Spain covered acute and convalescent phases.

Generated by immunoSEQ multiplex PCR, the TCRdb table keeps only in-frame clones and is missing some. The sample carries roughly 150,000 clones, 85% to 90% recorded once. The V gene's germline CDR1 is LNHNV and CDR2 YYDKDF (reference sequence). With V trimmed by 0 bases and J by 5 bases, 5 bases remained unmatched. The CDR3 is 16 residues long. Sequences were obtained from peripheral blood. The sequence was obtained from a man aged 50 or older who had recovered from COVID-19. The chain joins TRBV15 to TRBJ2-2; 8 positions match TRBD1. The CDR3 reads CATSREGQGGTGELFF. The CDR3 bases are TGTGCCACCAGCAGAGAAGGACAGGGTGGGACCGGGGAGCTGTTTTTT.